The 32 T cell receptor beta chains in this list originate from one sample, sequenced in a study of OX40 agonist ivuxolimab in advanced cancers. Sequenced by immunoSEQ multiplex PCR; TCRdb stores in-frame clones only, minus some. The repertoire holds around 69,000 clones, with about 85% as singletons. This specimen was CD4+ or CD8+ T cells sorted from blood, taken in a trial of the OX40 agonist ivuxolimab. The origin of the receptors is an adult with an advanced solid tumor such as melanoma, head and neck, liver or kidney cancer.

The chain uses TRBV10-3 and TRBJ1-4; D not certain. V shed 0 bases and J shed 5 bases, with 10 bases lying between them. The germline V gene has CDR1 ENHRY and CDR2 SYGVKD. The CDR3 runs to 15 residues. The CDR3 nucleotides are TGTGCCATCAGTGAGTCGTCAGCTTCCAATGAAAAACTGTTTTTT. Its translation: CAISESSASNEKLFF.

The V call is TRBV19, the J call TRBJ1-5, with unresolved D. Germline-derived CDR1 and CDR2 are LNHDA and SQIVND (reference sequence). V lost 5 bases and J lost 0, with 8 bases in between. This CDR3 contains 14 residues. The CDR3 DNA follows: TGTGCCAGTAGTCGGGCGATTAGCAATCAGCCCCAGCATTTT. This gives the protein CASSRAISNQPQHF.

This chain joins TRBV5-1 and TRBJ2-7; 7 bases are shared with TRBD1. V lost 4 bases, J lost 3 bases, and 7 bases stayed unmatched. Germline CDR1 reads SGHRS; CDR2 reads YFSETQ. This CDR3 is built from 14 residues. The CDR3 protein is CASSEMGQNYEQYF. The CDR3 nucleotides read TGCGCCAGCAGCGAGATGGGACAGAACTACGAGCAGTACTTC.

This chain uses TRBV30 with TRBJ2-7, with 7 bases that match TRBD1. The CDR3 has 13 residues. Per the germline V gene, CDR1 is GTSNPN and CDR2 is SVGIG (reference sequence). V lost 3 bases to trimming and J lost 4 bases; unmatched junction nucleotides: 6. The CDR3 spells CAWSLGGAYEQYF. As DNA, the CDR3 is TGTGCCTGGAGCTTAGGGGGCGCGTACGAGCAGTACTTC.

V usage is TRBV9 and J usage is TRBJ2-1; a weak D match, TRBD2 (7 bases). The length of the CDR3 is 18 residues. Germline V lookup: CDR1 SGDLS, CDR2 YYNGEE. V was shortened by 3 bases and J by 0 bases, with 19 bases between the two germline ends. The CDR3 loop is CASSGRPPGGPSYNEQFF. The CDR3, as DNA: TGTGCCAGCAGCGGTCGCCCCCCCGGGGGGCCCTCCTACAATGAGCAGTTCTTC.

The CDR3 region is CASSLDRGIFSTDTQYF. The CDR3 bases are TGTGCCAGCAGCTTAGATAGGGGGATTTTTAGCACAGATACGCAGTATTTT. This sequence joins TRBV11-2 and TRBJ2-3; D is possibly TRBD1 (6 bases). Germline CDR1 and CDR2: SGHAT and FQNNGV. The V and J ends lost 0 bases and 0 bases respectively, with 13 bases between them. The CDR3 loop spans 17 amino acids.

V and J are TRBV15 and TRBJ2-7; D is unresolved. CDR3 length: 17 residues. The germline gives CDR1 LNHNV, CDR2 YYDKDF (reference sequence). Trimming removed 0 bases at V and 2 bases at J, with 17 bases between. Written as DNA, the CDR3 is TGTGCCACCAGCAGAGAACGCGCGAGCTTTAGAGCCTACGAGCAGTACTTC. Protein sequence: CATSRERASFRAYEQYF.

This clone has only one observation. The CDR3, as DNA: TGTGCCAGCAGCTTAGAGGCAGCGGAAAAACTGTTTTTT. Protein: CASSLEAAEKLFF. The chain employs TRBV11-1 and TRBJ1-4; D not resolved. The CDR3 extends over 13 amino acids. The V gene lost 1 base and the J gene lost 8 bases, with 8 bases spanning the gap. The germline gives CDR1 SGHAT, CDR2 FQDESV (reference sequence).

This chain uses TRBV28 with TRBJ2-2, with TRBD1 matching 7 bases. V was clipped by 6 bases and J by 3 bases; unmatched bases: 7. The CDR3 has 15 amino acids. CDR1 is MDHEN and CDR2 is SYDVKM in the germline V gene. The CDR3 nucleotides are TGTGCCAGCAGACCTCGACAGGGACACACCGGGGAGCTGTTTTTT. This encodes CASRPRQGHTGELFF.

This clone appeared a single time. V usage is TRBV6-4 and J usage is TRBJ1-1, with TRBD1 as a possible D gene (5 bases). The V end was cut by 4 bases, the J end by 3 bases, with 9 bases between. Germline lookup yields CDR1 MRHNA and CDR2 SNTAGT. This CDR3 region has 13 residues. CDR3 nucleotide sequence: TGTGCCAGCAGTGTTAGGGGAGACACTGAAGCTTTCTTT. It encodes CASSVRGDTEAFF.

The chain employs TRBV7-3 and TRBJ1-1; no clear D. The ends were cut back, 5 bases at V and 8 bases at J, with 12 bases in the middle. The germline V gene encodes CDR1 SGHTA and CDR2 FQGTGA. This CDR3 region has 12 residues. In DNA form, the CDR3 reads TGTGCCAGCAGCCCCGACGGACGGGAAGCTTTCTTT. Amino acids: CASSPDGREAFF.

Written as DNA, the CDR3 is TGTGCCAGCAGCTCCGGGACGGACTCCTACAATGAGCAGTTCTTC. Translated, it gives CASSSGTDSYNEQFF. J is TRBJ2-1 and V is TRBV5-6; D may match TRBD1 or TRBD2 (5 bases each). Deletions cut 3 bases from V and 0 bases from J, with 10 bases between. The germline V gene encodes CDR1 SGHDT and CDR2 YYEEEE. The CDR3 totals 15 residues.

The chain has TRBV9 and TRBJ2-7; 13 nucleotides match TRBD2. This CDR3 contains 16 residues. V lost 10 bases to trimming and J lost 2 bases; unmatched junction nucleotides: 12. Germline V gene data show CDR1 as SGDLS and CDR2 as YYNGEE. The CDR3 reads CAGTGLAGPLPYEQYF. The DNA of the CDR3 is TGTGCCGGAACGGGACTAGCGGGACCTCTTCCCTACGAGCAGTACTTC.

This chain joins TRBV10-2 and TRBJ2-7; tentatively, D is TRBD1 or TRBD2 (5 bases each). The germline V and J ends were trimmed by 7 bases and 3 bases, with 13 bases remaining between them. CDR1 is WSHSY and CDR2 is SAAADI in the germline V gene. This CDR3 contains 13 residues. CDR3 coding DNA: TGCGCCAGCAACCCAGGGACGCACTACGAGCAGTACTTC. Residues: CASNPGTHYEQYF.

This clone has just a few counts. This sequence joins TRBV19 and TRBJ1-5; D is unresolved. V was clipped by 4 bases and J by 1 base, with 23 bases between them. Germline V CDR1 and CDR2: LNHDA, SQIVND (reference sequence). The CDR3 has 19 amino acids. CDR3 nucleotides: TGTGCCAGTAGTAGAGAGGCCACGATATTGGGCGGGAGCAATCAGCCCCAGCATTTT. This codes for CASSREATILGGSNQPQHF.

This rearrangement joins TRBV29-1 to TRBJ2-7, with D possibly matching TRBD1 (6 bases). The germline CDR1 and CDR2 sequences are SQVTM and ANQGSEA. V lost 6 bases, J lost 0 bases, and 9 bases lay in between. The CDR3 sequence is 12 residues long. CDR3 nucleotides: TGCAGCGTCGGACAGAGCTCCTACGAGCAGTACTTC. It yields the protein CSVGQSSYEQYF.

This sequence joins TRBV11-3 and TRBJ1-1, with D perhaps matching TRBD1 (6 bases). The CDR3 length is 14 residues. V lost 4 bases, J lost 6 bases, and 15 bases lay in between. Germline CDR1 and CDR2: SGHNT and YENEEA. CDR3 sequence: CASSSQQGVAEAFF. The CDR3 DNA is TGTGCCAGCAGCTCCCAACAGGGAGTCGCTGAAGCTTTCTTT.

This rearrangement joins TRBV9 to TRBJ2-3, with D maybe TRBD1 (6 bases). Trimming took 3 bases from V and 1 from J, leaving 9 bases between them. Germline CDR1 reads SGDLS; CDR2 reads YYNGEE. The CDR3 runs to 14 residues. CDR3 protein: CASSGGHGTDTQYF. DNA for the CDR3: TGTGCCAGCAGCGGGGGGCACGGCACAGATACGCAGTATTTT.

This clone was counted only a few times. The rearrangement uses TRBV30 and TRBJ2-4, with D possibly matching TRBD2 (5 bases). The V end lost 2 bases, the J end lost 0 bases, and 11 bases lay between the germline ends. The CDR3 has 15 residues. CDR1 and CDR2 from the germline V gene are GTSNPN and SVGIG (reference sequence). CDR3 in amino acids: CAWSRGALAKNIQYF. CDR3 in DNA: TGTGCCTGGAGTCGGGGAGCCTTAGCCAAAAACATTCAGTACTTC.

The chain has TRBV29-1 and TRBJ1-3, with 8 bases identical to TRBD1. This CDR3 is 16 amino acids long. The V and J ends lost 3 bases and 5 bases, in that order; junction bases with no gene match: 12. CDR1 is SQVTM, CDR2 ANQGSEA, per germline. In DNA form, the CDR3 reads TGCAGCGTTGATTTCGCTGGACAGGGTCAGCGAAACACCATATATTTT. Translation gives CSVDFAGQGQRNTIYF.

The V gene is TRBV6-5, the J gene TRBJ1-6; possible D gene TRBD1, 5 bases. This CDR3 is 16 amino acids long. V dropped 2 bases and J dropped 8 bases, with 16 bases sitting between them. In germline, CDR1 is MNHEY, CDR2 SVGAGI. The CDR3 DNA sequence: TGTGCCAGCAGTTACAGGGGACTCCCAGAGGATTCACCCCTCCACTTT. Translated: CASSYRGLPEDSPLHF.

V is TRBV6-5 and J is TRBJ1-1; D is unresolved. Germline V CDR1 and CDR2: MNHEY, SVGAGI. This CDR3 has 11 residues. With 5 bases removed from V and 3 bases from J, the gap between germline ends came to 4 bases. CDR3 coding DNA: TGTGCCAGCAGTCCGTACACTGAAGCTTTCTTT. Translating it yields CASSPYTEAFF.

This clone came up once. The gene calls are TRBV5-6 and TRBJ1-4, with 9 positions matching TRBD1. The V and J ends lost 5 bases and 11 bases, in that order; junction bases with no gene match: 10. The CDR3 covers 14 residues. CDR1 SGHDT and CDR2 YYEEEE come from the germline V gene. The DNA for the CDR3 is TGTGCCAGCAGTTCCGGGACAGGGATTATGAAACTGTTTTTT. This codes for CASSSGTGIMKLFF.

The chain links TRBV11-3 to TRBJ2-3; 9 nucleotides match TRBD2. This CDR3 is 16 amino acids long. Trimming took 1 base from V and 2 from J; bases not matched to a gene: 4. In germline, CDR1 is SGHNT, CDR2 YENEEA. The CDR3 sequence is CASSLGSSGATDTQYF. The CDR3 DNA follows: TGTGCCAGCAGCTTAGGGTCTAGCGGGGCCACAGATACGCAGTATTTT.

The rearrangement joins TRBV19 to TRBJ2-1, with 7 positions matching TRBD1. The CDR3 length is 14 residues. Per germline, CDR1 LNHDA and CDR2 SQIVND (reference sequence). Trimming took 7 bases from V and 4 from J; bases not matched to a gene: 7. In DNA form, the CDR3 reads TGTGCCAGTATGCGAGACAGGGTGTACAATGAGCAGTTCTTC. Protein: CASMRDRVYNEQFF. The entire variable domain, with the rest obtained from reference TRBV19 and TRBJ2-1, is as follows: DGGITQSPKYLFRKEGQNVTLSCEQNLNHDAMYWYRQDPGQGLRLIYYSQIVNDFQKGDIAEGYSVSREKKESFPLTVTSAQKNPTAFYLCASMRDRVYNEQFFGPGTRLTVL.

This chain uses TRBV7-9 with TRBJ1-1; no clear D. V lost 1 base to trimming and J lost 10 bases, with 10 bases between them. The CDR3 is 12 amino acids. Germline lookup yields CDR1 SEHNR and CDR2 FQNEAQ (reference sequence). Here the CDR3 reads CASSLGPGSAFF. CDR3 bases: TGTGCCAGCAGCTTAGGACCAGGCTCAGCTTTCTTT.

This rearrangement joins TRBV5-4 to TRBJ1-4, with D perhaps TRBD1 (5 bases). Germline V lookup: CDR1 SGHNT, CDR2 YYREEE (reference sequence). CDR3 length: 18 amino acids. The ends were cut back, 4 bases at V and 0 bases at J, with 19 bases in the middle. The CDR3 here is CASSPRGGGAATNEKLFF. The CDR3 DNA reads as TGTGCCAGCAGCCCCCGGGGAGGTGGGGCCGCAACTAATGAAAAACTGTTTTTT.

The J gene is TRBJ2-1, the V gene TRBV7-2, with 10 bases that match TRBD2. V shed 2 bases and J 0 bases; nucleotides not matched to a gene: 1. Looked up from germline, CDR1 is SGHTA and CDR2 is FQGNSA. This CDR3 has 16 residues. DNA for the CDR3: TGTGCCAGCAGCTTACGGACTAGCGGCTCCTACAATGAGCAGTTCTTC. It translates to CASSLRTSGSYNEQFF. Drawing the rest from reference TRBV7-2 and TRBJ2-1, the complete variable domain is GAGVSQSPSNKVTEKGKDVELRCDPISGHTALYWYRQSLGQGLEFLIYFQGNSAPDKSGLPSDRFSAERTGGSVSTLTIQRTQQEDSAVYLCASSLRTSGSYNEQFFGPGTRLTVL.

This clone was seen a single time. The chain couples TRBV19 to TRBJ2-4, with TRBD2 identical over 8 bases. This CDR3 contains 16 residues. V shed 5 bases, J shed 3 bases, and the junction held 9 bases outside the gene matches. Germline V gene sequence: CDR1 LNHDA, CDR2 SQIVND (reference sequence). CDR3 bases: TGTGCCAGTAGTCCCATAGCGGGACTGGTCAAAAACATTCAGTACTTC. Translation: CASSPIAGLVKNIQYF.

The chain employs TRBV7-2 and TRBJ2-3; a weak D match, TRBD1 (6 bases). Germline CDR1 and CDR2: SGHTA and FQGNSA. This CDR3 is built from 18 residues. V dropped 6 bases and J dropped 0 bases, with 22 bases sitting between them. CDR3 amino acids: CASSPRGPASYSTDTQYF. The CDR3 DNA is TGTGCCAGCAGTCCCAGGGGACCCGCCTCCTATAGCACAGATACGCAGTATTTT.

The chain uses TRBV7-2 and TRBJ2-2, with 8 bases aligning to TRBD1. Germline values: CDR1 SGHTA, CDR2 FQGNSA. The length of the CDR3 is 17 residues. Germline trimming cut 0 bases from V and 6 bases from J; bases unmatched to any gene: 9. CDR3 residues: CASSLASGGIYAGELFF. The CDR3 nucleotides read TGTGCCAGCAGCTTAGCCTCAGGGGGCATTTACGCCGGGGAGCTGTTTTTT.

This rearrangement joins TRBV7-9 to TRBJ2-5; no firm D call. Trimming pared 8 bases from V and 4 bases from J, leaving 11 bases between. The CDR3 consists of 12 residues. The V gene's germline CDR1 is SEHNR and CDR2 FQNEAQ (reference sequence). CDR3 region: CASRPLGETQYF. CDR3 DNA: TGTGCCAGCCGCCCGTTAGGAGAGACCCAGTACTTC.